The T cell receptor (beta chain) under discussion was sequenced for a study of blood T cells in healthy people across ages. CDR3 length: 16 residues. V gave up 1 base and J gave up 8 bases; unmatched junction bases: 4. The study recruited healthy Caucasian donors from Russia who were aged about 6 to 100. With a J-beta primer mix and a sample-barcoded 5' primer, a second PCR ran 7 to 11 cycles. MiXCR, run by TCRdb on the 5' RACE reads, gives a single entry per CDR3 protein. The sample holds 1.5 million or so distinct CDR3 sequences; roughly 45% are singletons and the top ten take less than 8%. The sequenced material came from blood. The source of this sequence is a woman between 18 and 29 years old in good health. The V and J genes are TRBV12-3 or TRBV12-4 and TRBJ2-3, with 15 nucleotides matching TRBD2. CDR3 nucleotides: TGTGCCAGCAGTTTAGGGACTAGCGGGAGGGCTGGTACGCAGTATTTT. Amino acids: CASSLGTSGRAGTQYF.